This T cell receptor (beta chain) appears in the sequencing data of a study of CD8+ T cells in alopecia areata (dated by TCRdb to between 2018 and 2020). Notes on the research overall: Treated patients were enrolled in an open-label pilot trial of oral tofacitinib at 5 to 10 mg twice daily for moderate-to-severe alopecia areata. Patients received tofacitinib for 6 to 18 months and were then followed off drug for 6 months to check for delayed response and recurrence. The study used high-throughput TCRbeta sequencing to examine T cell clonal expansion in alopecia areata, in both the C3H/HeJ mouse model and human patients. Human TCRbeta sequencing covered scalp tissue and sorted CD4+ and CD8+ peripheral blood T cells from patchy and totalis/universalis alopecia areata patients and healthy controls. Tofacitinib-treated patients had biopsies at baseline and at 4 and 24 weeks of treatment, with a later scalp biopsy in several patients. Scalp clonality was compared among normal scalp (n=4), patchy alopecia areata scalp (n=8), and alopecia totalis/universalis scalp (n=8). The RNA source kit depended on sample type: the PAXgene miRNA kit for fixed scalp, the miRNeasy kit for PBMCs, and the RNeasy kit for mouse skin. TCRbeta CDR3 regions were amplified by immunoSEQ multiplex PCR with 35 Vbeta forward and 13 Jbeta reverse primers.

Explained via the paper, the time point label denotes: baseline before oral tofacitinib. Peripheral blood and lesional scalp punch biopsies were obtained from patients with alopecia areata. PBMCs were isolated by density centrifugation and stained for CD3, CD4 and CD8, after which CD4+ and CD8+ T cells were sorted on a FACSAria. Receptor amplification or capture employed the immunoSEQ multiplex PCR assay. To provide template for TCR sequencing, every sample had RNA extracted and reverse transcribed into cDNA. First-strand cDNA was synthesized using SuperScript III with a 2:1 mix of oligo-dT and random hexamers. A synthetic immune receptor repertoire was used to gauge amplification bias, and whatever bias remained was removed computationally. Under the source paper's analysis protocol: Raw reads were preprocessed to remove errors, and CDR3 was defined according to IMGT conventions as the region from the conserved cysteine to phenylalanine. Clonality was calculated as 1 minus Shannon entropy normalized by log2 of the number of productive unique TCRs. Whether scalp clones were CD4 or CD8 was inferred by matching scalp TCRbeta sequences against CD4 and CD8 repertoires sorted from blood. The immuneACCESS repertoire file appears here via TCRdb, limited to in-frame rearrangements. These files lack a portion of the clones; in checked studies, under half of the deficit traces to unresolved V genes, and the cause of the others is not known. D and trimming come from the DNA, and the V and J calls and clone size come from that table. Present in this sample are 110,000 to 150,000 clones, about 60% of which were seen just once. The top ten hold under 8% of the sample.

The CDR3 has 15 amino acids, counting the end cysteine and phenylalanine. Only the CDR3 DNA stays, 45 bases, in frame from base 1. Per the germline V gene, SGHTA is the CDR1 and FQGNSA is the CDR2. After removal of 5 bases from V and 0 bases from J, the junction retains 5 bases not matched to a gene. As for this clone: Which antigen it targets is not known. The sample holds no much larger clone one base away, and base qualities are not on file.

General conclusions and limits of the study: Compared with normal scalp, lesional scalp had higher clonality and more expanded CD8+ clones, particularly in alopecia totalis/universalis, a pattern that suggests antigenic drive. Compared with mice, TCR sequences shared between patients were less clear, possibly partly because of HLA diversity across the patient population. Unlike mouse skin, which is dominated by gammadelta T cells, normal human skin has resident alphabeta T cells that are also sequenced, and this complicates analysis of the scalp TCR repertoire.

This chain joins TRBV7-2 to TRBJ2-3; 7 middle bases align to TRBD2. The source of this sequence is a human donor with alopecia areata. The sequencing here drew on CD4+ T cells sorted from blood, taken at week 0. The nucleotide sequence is TGTGCCAGCAGCCTAGGACTAGTGAGCACAGATACGCAGTATTTT. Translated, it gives CASSLGLVSTDTQYF.